The 32 T cell receptor beta chains listed next were all sequenced from one sample in a study of cytomegalovirus exposure and HLA in healthy donors. The PCR made use of 60 Vbeta and 13 Jbeta primers. The repertoire was sequenced with immunoSEQ multiplex PCR; TCRdb's copy has only in-frame clones and lacks some. The repertoire has 100,000 to 150,000 clones, 65% to 85% of them found once; the top ten carry 15% to 20%. The sequencing sample was made of PBMCs. These receptors all come from a man in his fifties in good health and CMV-seropositive.

This chain uses TRBV9 with TRBJ1-1, with D possibly being TRBD1 (5 bases). V shed 0 bases and J shed 1 base, with 7 bases lying between them. This CDR3 comprises 14 residues. CDR1 is SGDLS and CDR2 is YYNGEE in the germline V gene. The CDR3 spells CASSVGQRNTEAFF. The CDR3 DNA reads TGTGCCAGCAGCGTAGGACAGAGGAACACTGAAGCTTTCTTT.

The chain uses TRBV6-5 and TRBJ2-1; TRBD2 matches at 10 bases. With V trimmed by 2 bases and J by 4 bases, 2 bases remained unmatched. Germline loops: CDR1 MNHEY, CDR2 SVGAGI. The CDR3 extends over 15 amino acids. CDR3 sequence: CASSYVAGGYNEQFF. CDR3 DNA sequence: TGTGCCAGCAGTTACGTAGCGGGGGGTTACAATGAGCAGTTCTTC.

This clone has a handful of counts. The rearrangement joins TRBV28 to TRBJ2-6; unclear D gene. Germline loops: CDR1 MDHEN, CDR2 SYDVKM. This CDR3 has 12 residues. V was shortened by 5 bases and J by 9 bases, with 8 bases between the two germline ends. The CDR3: CASSPNYNVLTF. In DNA form, the CDR3 reads TGTGCCAGCAGTCCAAACTACAACGTCCTGACTTTC.

The V and J genes are TRBV7-2 and TRBJ1-1, with 8 bases identical to TRBD1. This CDR3 region has 15 residues. Per germline, CDR1 SGHTA and CDR2 FQGNSA. The V and J ends lost 6 bases and 4 bases, in that order; junction bases with no gene match: 10. The CDR3 nucleotides read TGTGCCAGCAGGTTGAGAGGACAGGGAGGCACTGAAGCTTTCTTT. Translation: CASRLRGQGGTEAFF. Full variable domain (remainder filled in from reference TRBV7-2 and TRBJ1-1): GAGVSQSPSNKVTEKGKDVELRCDPISGHTALYWYRQSLGQGLEFLIYFQGNSAPDKSGLPSDRFSAERTGGSVSTLTIQRTQQEDSAVYLCASRLRGQGGTEAFFGQGTRLTVV.

This rearrangement joins TRBV5-1 to TRBJ1-3, with unresolved D. Trimming stripped 4 bases from V and 0 bases from J, with 14 bases between. The CDR3 extends over 16 amino acids. Germline V CDR1 and CDR2: SGHRS, YFSETQ. The CDR3 reads CASSELTGASGNTIYF. The CDR3 DNA sequence: TGCGCCAGCAGCGAGTTGACGGGTGCCTCTGGAAACACCATATATTTT.

The rearrangement joins TRBV15 to TRBJ2-5; TRBD1 matches 9 bases. The assigned J gene may be wrong: the sequence end matches TRBJ2-7 better. Germline loops: CDR1 LNHNV, CDR2 YYDKDF (reference sequence). The CDR3 is 15 amino acids. CDR3 nucleotides: TGTGCCACCAGTTCCCCATGGGACAGGGCCTACGAGCAGTACTTC. Translating gives CATSSPWDRAYEQYF.

In regard to this clone: Other DNA sequences in the sample encode the same CDR3. The rearrangement joins TRBV7-6 to TRBJ1-2; D might be TRBD1 (6 bases). Looked up from germline, CDR1 is SGHVS and CDR2 is FNYEAQ. The CDR3 has 13 residues. The V and J ends lost 1 base and 4 bases respectively, with 7 bases between them. The CDR3 DNA follows: TGTGCCAGCAGCTTAGAACAGGGCTATGGCTACACCTTC. It translates to CASSLEQGYGYTF.

The chain carries TRBV2 and TRBJ1-1; 7 bases agree with TRBD1. Trimming at V came to 5 bases and at J to 3 bases, leaving 6 bases not matched to a gene. The CDR3 covers 14 residues. CDR1 SNHLY and CDR2 FYNNEI come from the germline V gene. CDR3 bases: TGTGCCAGCAGTTTCAGGGGGTCGGACACTGAAGCTTTCTTT. Residues: CASSFRGSDTEAFF.

The J gene is TRBJ2-7, the V gene TRBV6-5, with D possibly TRBD2 on 6 matching bases. The CDR3 has 13 amino acids. The germline V gene has CDR1 MNHEY and CDR2 SVGAGI. The V and J ends lost 2 bases and 1 base respectively, with 6 bases between them. The CDR3: CASSYGTSYEQYF. The CDR3, as DNA: TGTGCCAGCAGTTACGGGACTTCCTACGAGCAGTACTTC.

The chain links TRBV2 to TRBJ2-7; 11 bases line up with TRBD2. The CDR3 sequence is 16 residues long. V dropped 8 bases and J dropped 6; count of bases not matched to a gene: 15. CDR1 and CDR2 (germline): SNHLY, FYNNEI. The CDR3 coding sequence is TGTGCCAGCGTGGTGGGTCTAGCGGGGGGCCAGGCCGAGCAGTACTTC. Amino acids: CASVVGLAGGQAEQYF.

This chain joins TRBV7-2 and TRBJ1-5; a weak D match, TRBD1 (5 bases). CDR1 is SGHTA, CDR2 FQGNSA, per germline. The CDR3 is made up of 16 amino acids. V lost 3 bases, J lost 5 bases, and 17 bases lay in between. CDR3 bases: TGTGCCAGCAGCTTTGGCAGGGCGATACGGGATCAGCCCCAGCATTTT. Protein: CASSFGRAIRDQPQHF.

The V gene is TRBV2, the J gene TRBJ2-2, with 8 positions matching TRBD1. Germline V gene lookup returns CDR1 SNHLY and CDR2 FYNNEI. The CDR3 sequence is 18 residues long. V lost 6 bases, J lost 4 bases, and 16 bases stayed unmatched. The CDR3 loop is CASSPGQGDGRGTGELFF. Written as DNA, the CDR3 is TGTGCCAGCAGCCCAGGACAGGGTGACGGGAGAGGCACCGGGGAGCTGTTTTTT.

For the CDR3, the DNA is TGTGCCAGCAGCGTGAGGGGGACCCCGGGACTAGCGGGATACAATGAGCAGTTCTTC. This sequence encodes CASSVRGTPGLAGYNEQFF. The chain has TRBV5-6 and TRBJ2-1; 13 nucleotides line up with TRBD2. The germline V gene has CDR1 SGHDT and CDR2 YYEEEE. CDR3 length equals 19 residues. With V trimmed by 4 bases and J by 4 bases, 14 bases remained unmatched.

The rearrangement links TRBV7-9 to TRBJ2-3; D is possibly TRBD1 (6 bases). CDR3 size: 15 residues. V shed 5 bases and J shed 0 bases, with 12 bases lying between them. The germline gives CDR1 SEHNR, CDR2 FQNEAQ (reference sequence). Written as DNA, the CDR3 is TGTGCCAGCAGCGTACCCGGGACAAGCACAGATACGCAGTATTTT. Amino acids: CASSVPGTSTDTQYF.

This chain joins TRBV5-6 and TRBJ2-1; D ambiguous. Germline CDR1 is SGHDT and CDR2 is YYEEEE. The CDR3 runs to 14 residues. Trimming left V 0 bases short and J 4 bases short, with 8 bases between. This chain's CDR3 is CASSLEHPYNEQFF. In nucleotides, the CDR3 is TGTGCCAGCAGCTTGGAACACCCTTACAATGAGCAGTTCTTC.

This chain links TRBV6-1 with TRBJ1-4; tentatively, D is TRBD1 (6 bases). Trimming removed 5 bases at V and 2 bases at J, with 12 bases between. This CDR3 is 15 amino acids long. Looked up from germline, CDR1 is MNHNS and CDR2 is SASEGT. CDR3 in DNA: TGTGCCAGCAGTCTATTCGACAGGACTAATGAAAAACTGTTTTTT. Amino acid sequence: CASSLFDRTNEKLFF.

The chain joins TRBV29-1 to TRBJ2-7; TRBD2 matches at 7 bases. This CDR3 has 14 residues. Per the germline V gene, CDR1 is SQVTM and CDR2 is ANQGSEA. V was pared by 7 bases and J by 4 bases, with 13 bases of the junction left unmatched. This CDR3 reads CSAAGTAGRYEQYF. In nucleotides, the CDR3 is TGCAGCGCAGCCGGGACTGCCGGGAGGTACGAGCAGTACTTC.

This clone has only one observation. The chain employs TRBV13 and TRBJ2-7; D perhaps matches TRBD2 (5 bases). Germline CDR1 PRHDT, CDR2 FYEKMQ (reference sequence). The length of the CDR3 is 14 residues. V was cut by 4 bases and J by 2 bases, with 12 bases left in between. The CDR3 coding sequence is TGTGCCAGCAGCTCGGGGTTACCGCCCTACGAGCAGTACTTC. It specifies CASSSGLPPYEQYF.

The chain links TRBV27 to TRBJ1-1; maybe TRBD1 (5 bases). The CDR3 sequence is 13 residues long. The V and J ends lost 2 bases and 6 bases respectively, with 10 bases between them. The V gene's germline CDR1 is MNHEY and CDR2 SMNVEV (reference sequence). The CDR3 loop reads CASSLGARSEAFF. The CDR3 DNA follows: TGTGCCAGCAGTTTAGGGGCCCGCTCTGAAGCTTTCTTT.

CDR3 in DNA: TGTGCCAGCAGCTTAGCCCTGAATCAGCCCCAGCATTTT. This codes for CASSLALNQPQHF. The chain couples TRBV7-7 to TRBJ1-5, with D uncertain. V was trimmed by 0 bases and J by 4 bases, leaving 4 bases between them. The CDR3 is 13 residues long. Germline V gene sequence: CDR1 SSHAT, CDR2 FNYEAQ (reference sequence).

The chain employs TRBV11-3 and TRBJ2-7; D not certain. The V end was cut by 2 bases, the J end by 4 bases, with 15 bases between. Germline V gives CDR1 SGHNT, CDR2 YENEEA. The CDR3 contains 15 residues. CDR3 residues: CASSLSSSSYYEQYF. The CDR3 DNA is TGTGCCAGCAGCTTATCCTCGTCCAGTTATTACGAGCAGTACTTC.

The rearrangement joins TRBV7-9 to TRBJ2-1, with 7 bases matching TRBD2. Germline values: CDR1 SEHNR, CDR2 FQNEAQ (reference sequence). The ends lost 4 bases at V and 13 bases at J; junction bases unmatched: 10. This CDR3 contains 13 residues. The CDR3 spells CASSSLSGENQFF. The CDR3 nucleotides read TGTGCCAGCAGCTCACTAAGCGGGGAAAACCAGTTCTTC.

This sequence joins TRBV15 and TRBJ2-5; 7 bases fit TRBD2. The closer fit of TRBJ2-7 to the DNA end suggests the J call may be wrong. The CDR3 spans 17 residues. Germline-derived CDR1 and CDR2 are LNHNV and YYDKDF (reference sequence). CDR3: CATSRDGGGIHSNEQYF. The CDR3 DNA is TGTGCCACCAGCAGAGATGGGGGAGGGATCCACTCGAACGAGCAGTACTTC.

This clone was seen only a few times. This chain joins TRBV19 and TRBJ1-3, with TRBD1 identical over 7 bases. The length of the CDR3 is 14 residues. With V trimmed by 7 bases and J by 2 bases, 5 bases remained unmatched. Germline-derived CDR1 and CDR2 are LNHDA and SQIVND (reference sequence). CDR3 coding DNA: TGTGCCAGTATCGAGGGGGCCGCTGGAAACACCATATATTTT. This translates into CASIEGAAGNTIYF. Full variable domain (missing parts from reference TRBV19 and TRBJ1-3): DGGITQSPKYLFRKEGQNVTLSCEQNLNHDAMYWYRQDPGQGLRLIYYSQIVNDFQKGDIAEGYSVSREKKESFPLTVTSAQKNPTAFYLCASIEGAAGNTIYFGEGSWLTVV.

This clone has only a few counts. The rearrangement joins TRBV14 to TRBJ1-6; 7 bases are shared with TRBD1. Germline assignment: CDR1 SGHDN and CDR2 FVKESK. V dropped 4 bases and J dropped 7; count of bases not matched to a gene: 7. The CDR3 consists of 15 residues. CDR3 nucleotides: TGTGCCAGCAGCCGACGACAGGGCCGCAATTCACCCCTCCACTTT. Translating gives CASSRRQGRNSPLHF.

The rearrangement uses TRBV21-1 and TRBJ2-7; TRBD1, the table's D call, lacks a check against the DNA. TRBV21-1 is a pseudogene locus. The CDR3 covers 12 residues. CDR3 coding DNA: TGTGCCAGCCTATTGGGACAGCTGGCGCAGTACTTC. It translates to CASLLGQLAQYF.

The chain is built from TRBV6-5 and TRBJ2-5; TRBD1 matches 7 bases. Germline trimming cut 0 bases from V and 5 bases from J; bases unmatched to any gene: 6. The CDR3 is 15 residues long. Per germline, CDR1 MNHEY and CDR2 SVGAGI. In DNA form, the CDR3 reads TGTGCCAGCAGTTACTCGTGGACAGGTGTGGAGACCCAGTACTTC. Its translation: CASSYSWTGVETQYF.

The table lists this clone with a few counts. This sequence joins TRBV28 and TRBJ1-4; the match to TRBD1 covers 7 bases. In germline, CDR1 is MDHEN, CDR2 SYDVKM. The CDR3 extends over 14 amino acids. With V trimmed by 6 bases and J by 8 bases, 9 bases remained unmatched. For the CDR3, the DNA is TGTGCCAGCAGAAATCTCCTCAGGGGGGAAAAACTGTTTTTT. It codes for CASRNLLRGEKLFF.

The CDR3, as DNA: TGCAGCGTTGGGGCAGGGGAGATCTACGAGCAGTACTTC. Its translation is CSVGAGEIYEQYF. V and J are TRBV29-1 and TRBJ2-7; a possible D gene is TRBD1 (6 bases). Germline V gene data show CDR1 as SQVTM and CDR2 as ANQGSEA. V lost 4 bases and J lost 3, with 13 bases in between. The CDR3 loop spans 13 amino acids.

This clone was picked up a small number of times. V is TRBV29-1 and J is TRBJ2-7; a weak D match, TRBD2 (6 bases). Trimming took 6 bases from V and 2 from J, leaving 14 bases between them. CDR1 is SQVTM and CDR2 is ANQGSEA in the germline V gene. The CDR3 runs to 13 residues. The CDR3 is CSVKGEEAYEQYF. Here the CDR3 DNA reads TGCAGCGTGAAAGGGGAGGAGGCCTACGAGCAGTACTTC.

The rearrangement uses TRBV10-3 and TRBJ2-1, with D tentatively TRBD1 (6 bases). With 8 bases removed from V and 0 bases from J, the gap between germline ends came to 14 bases. Per the germline V gene, CDR1 is ENHRY and CDR2 is SYGVKD. The CDR3 is 15 residues long. As DNA, the CDR3 is TGTGCCATCTTGTCGACAGGCTACTCCTACAATGAGCAGTTCTTC. It encodes CAILSTGYSYNEQFF.

The rearrangement uses TRBV6-5 and TRBJ2-1; D remains unclear. Trimming stripped 10 bases from V and 4 bases from J, with 8 bases between. The germline gives CDR1 MNHEY, CDR2 SVGAGI. The CDR3 has 11 residues. CDR3 sequence: CAITGYNEQFF. In DNA, the CDR3 is TGTGCCATTACGGGTTACAATGAGCAGTTCTTC.